This TCR beta chain appears in the sequencing data of a study of T cell responses to AZD1222 COVID-19 vaccine. Study-wide results and limits: Just a handful of AZD1222 recipients were seropositive at baseline. Clonal diversity was possibly underestimated; the donors were predominantly white British and more often female.

Assay: immunoSEQ multiplex PCR; the TCRdb copy retains only in-frame clones and omits some. The table lists around 28,000 clones, roughly 73% of them singletons. Germline V CDR1 and CDR2: GTSNPN, SVGIG (reference sequence). The CDR3 runs 14 residues. The V end was cut by 5 bases, the J end by 5 bases, with 16 bases between. Comments on this clone: Its antigen is unknown.

The J gene is TRBJ1-5, the V gene TRBV30; D is uncertain. This sequence was found in an adult in good health. The specimen was peripheral blood, collected on day 0 of AZD1222 vaccination. CDR3 DNA: TGTGCCTGGTTTAAAATGCGTAACCATCAGCCCCAGCATTTT. Translating it yields CAWFKMRNHQPQHF.